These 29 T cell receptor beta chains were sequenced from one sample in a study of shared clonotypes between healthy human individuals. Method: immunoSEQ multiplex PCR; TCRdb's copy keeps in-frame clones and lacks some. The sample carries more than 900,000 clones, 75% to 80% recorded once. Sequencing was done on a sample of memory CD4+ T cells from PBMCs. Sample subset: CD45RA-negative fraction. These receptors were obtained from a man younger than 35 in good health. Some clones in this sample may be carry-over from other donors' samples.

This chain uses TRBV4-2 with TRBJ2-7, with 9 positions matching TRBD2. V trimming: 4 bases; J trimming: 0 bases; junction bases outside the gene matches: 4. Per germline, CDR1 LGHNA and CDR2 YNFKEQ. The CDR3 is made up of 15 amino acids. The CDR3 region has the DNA TGTGCCAGCAGCCGAGGTAGCGGGAGCTCCTACGAGCAGTACTTC. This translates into CASSRGSGSSYEQYF.

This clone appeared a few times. In nucleotides, the CDR3 is TGTGCCAGCAGCTTAGATGCTCGGGCCCTAGAGACCCAGTACTTC. Translated: CASSLDARALETQYF. The gene calls are TRBV11-2 and TRBJ2-5, with D unresolved. V gave up 0 bases and J gave up 4 bases, with 12 bases separating them. Germline loops: CDR1 SGHAT, CDR2 FQNNGV. This CDR3 spans 15 amino acids.

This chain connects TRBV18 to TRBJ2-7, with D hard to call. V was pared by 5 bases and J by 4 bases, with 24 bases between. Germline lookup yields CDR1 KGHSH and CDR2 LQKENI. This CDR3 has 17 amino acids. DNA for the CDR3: TGTGCCAGCTCAGAAACCTTGTTCCGACCCCCTTCTTACGAGCAGTACTTC. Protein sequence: CASSETLFRPPSYEQYF. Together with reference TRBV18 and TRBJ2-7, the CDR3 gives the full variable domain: NAGVMQNPRHLVRRRGQEARLRCSPMKGHSHVYWYRQLPEEGLKFMVYLQKENIIDESGMPKERFSAEFPKEGPSILRIQQVVRGDSAAYFCASSETLFRPPSYEQYFGPGTRLTVT.

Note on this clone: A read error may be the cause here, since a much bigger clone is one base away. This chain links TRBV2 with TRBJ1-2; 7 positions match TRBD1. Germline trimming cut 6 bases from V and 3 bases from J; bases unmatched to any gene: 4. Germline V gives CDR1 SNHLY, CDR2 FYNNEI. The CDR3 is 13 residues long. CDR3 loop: CASRRDSYYGYTF. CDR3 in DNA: TGTGCCAGCAGGAGGGACAGTTACTATGGCTACACCTTC.

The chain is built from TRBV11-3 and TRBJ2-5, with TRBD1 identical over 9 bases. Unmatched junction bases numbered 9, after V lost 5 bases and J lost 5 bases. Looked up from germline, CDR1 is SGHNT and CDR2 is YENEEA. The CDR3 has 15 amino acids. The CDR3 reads CASSTRTGAVETQYF. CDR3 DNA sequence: TGTGCCAGCAGCACCCGGACAGGGGCAGTGGAGACCCAGTACTTC. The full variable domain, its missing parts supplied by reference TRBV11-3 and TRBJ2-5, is EAGVVQSPRYKIIEKKQPVAFWCNPISGHNTLYWYLQNLGQGPELLIRYENEEAVDDSQLPKDRFSAERLKGVDSTLKIQPAELGDSAVYLCASSTRTGAVETQYFGPGTRLLVL.

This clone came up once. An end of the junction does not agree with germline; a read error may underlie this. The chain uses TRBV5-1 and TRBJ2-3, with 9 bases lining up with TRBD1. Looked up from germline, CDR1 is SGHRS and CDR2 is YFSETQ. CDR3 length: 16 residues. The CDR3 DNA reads TGCGCCAGCAGCTCGATACAGGGGGCCGGCACAGATATGCAGTATTTT. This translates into CASSSIQGAGTDMQYF.

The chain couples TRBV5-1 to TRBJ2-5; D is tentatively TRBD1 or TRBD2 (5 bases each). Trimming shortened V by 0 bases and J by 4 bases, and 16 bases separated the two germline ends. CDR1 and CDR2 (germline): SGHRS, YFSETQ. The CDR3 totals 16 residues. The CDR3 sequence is CASSLGTGARGETQYF. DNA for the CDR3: TGCGCCAGCAGCTTGGGGACCGGGGCTAGAGGAGAGACCCAGTACTTC. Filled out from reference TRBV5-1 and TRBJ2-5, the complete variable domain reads KAGVTQTPRYLIKTRGQQVTLSCSPISGHRSVSWYQQTPGQGLQFLFEYFSETQRNKGNFPGRFSGRQFSNSRSEMNVSTLELGDSALYLCASSLGTGARGETQYFGPGTRLLVL.

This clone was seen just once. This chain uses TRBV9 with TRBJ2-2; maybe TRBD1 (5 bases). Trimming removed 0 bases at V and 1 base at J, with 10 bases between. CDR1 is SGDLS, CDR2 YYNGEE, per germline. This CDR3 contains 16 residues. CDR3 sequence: CASSVGQGMNTGELFF. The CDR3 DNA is TGTGCCAGCAGCGTAGGTCAGGGTATGAACACCGGGGAGCTGTTTTTT.

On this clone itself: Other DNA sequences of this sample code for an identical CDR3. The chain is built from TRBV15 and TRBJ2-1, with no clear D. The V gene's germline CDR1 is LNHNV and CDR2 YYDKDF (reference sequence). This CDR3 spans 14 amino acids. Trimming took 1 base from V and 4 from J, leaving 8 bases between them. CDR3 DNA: TGTGCCACCAGCAGAGCAGGACCTTACAATGAGCAGTTCTTC. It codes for CATSRAGPYNEQFF. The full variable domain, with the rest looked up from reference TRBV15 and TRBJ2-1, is DAMVIQNPRYQVTQFGKPVTLSCSQTLNHNVMYWYQQKSSQAPKLLFHYYDKDFNNEADTPDNFQSRRPNTSFCFLDIRSPGLGDTAMYLCATSRAGPYNEQFFGPGTRLTVL.

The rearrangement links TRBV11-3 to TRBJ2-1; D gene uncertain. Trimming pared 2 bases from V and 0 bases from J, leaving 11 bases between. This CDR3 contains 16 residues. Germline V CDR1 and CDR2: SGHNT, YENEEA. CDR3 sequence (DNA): TGTGCCAGCAGCTTACCGGGCTACAGCTCCTACAATGAGCAGTTCTTC. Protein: CASSLPGYSSYNEQFF. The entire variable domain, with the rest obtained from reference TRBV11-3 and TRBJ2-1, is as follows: EAGVVQSPRYKIIEKKQPVAFWCNPISGHNTLYWYLQNLGQGPELLIRYENEEAVDDSQLPKDRFSAERLKGVDSTLKIQPAELGDSAVYLCASSLPGYSSYNEQFFGPGTRLTVL.

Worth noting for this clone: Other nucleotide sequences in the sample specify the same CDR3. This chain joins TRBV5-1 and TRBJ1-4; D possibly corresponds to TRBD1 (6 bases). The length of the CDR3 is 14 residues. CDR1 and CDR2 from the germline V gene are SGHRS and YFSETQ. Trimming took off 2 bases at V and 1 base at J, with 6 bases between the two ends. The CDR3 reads CASSLQGTNEKLFF. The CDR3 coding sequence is TGCGCCAGCAGCTTACAGGGAACTAATGAAAAACTGTTTTTT.

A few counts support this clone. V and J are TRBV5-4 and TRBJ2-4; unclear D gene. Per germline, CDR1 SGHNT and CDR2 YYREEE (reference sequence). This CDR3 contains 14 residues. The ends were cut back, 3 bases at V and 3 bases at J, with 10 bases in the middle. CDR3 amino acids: CASSSQNNKNIQYF. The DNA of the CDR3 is TGTGCCAGCAGCTCCCAAAATAACAAAAACATTCAGTACTTC.

The CDR3 is CATSVPGHYGYTF. The CDR3 DNA is TGTGCCACCAGCGTCCCAGGACACTATGGCTACACCTTC. V usage is TRBV15 and J usage is TRBJ1-2, with D unclear. This CDR3 has 13 amino acids. V lost 5 bases to trimming and J lost 3 bases, with 10 bases between them. The germline gives CDR1 LNHNV, CDR2 YYDKDF (reference sequence).

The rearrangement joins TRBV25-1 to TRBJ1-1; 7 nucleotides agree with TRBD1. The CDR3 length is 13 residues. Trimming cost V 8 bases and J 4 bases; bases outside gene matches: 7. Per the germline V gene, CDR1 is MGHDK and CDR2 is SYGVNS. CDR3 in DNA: TGTGCCAGCGGGGCTCCAGGGGGCACTGAAGCTTTCTTT. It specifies CASGAPGGTEAFF.

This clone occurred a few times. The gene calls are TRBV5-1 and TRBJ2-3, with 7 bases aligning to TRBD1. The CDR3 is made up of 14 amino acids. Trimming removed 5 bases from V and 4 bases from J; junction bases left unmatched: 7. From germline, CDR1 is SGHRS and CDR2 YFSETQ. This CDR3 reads CASRTGKKADTQYF. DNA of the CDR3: TGCGCCAGCAGGACAGGGAAAAAGGCAGATACGCAGTATTTT.

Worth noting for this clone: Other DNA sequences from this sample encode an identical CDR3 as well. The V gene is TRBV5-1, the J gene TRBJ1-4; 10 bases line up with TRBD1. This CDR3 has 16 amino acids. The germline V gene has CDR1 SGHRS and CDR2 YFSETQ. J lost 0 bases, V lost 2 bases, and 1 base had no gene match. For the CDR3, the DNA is TGCGCCAGCAGCTTAGGACAGGGGGCAACTAATGAAAAACTGTTTTTT. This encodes CASSLGQGATNEKLFF. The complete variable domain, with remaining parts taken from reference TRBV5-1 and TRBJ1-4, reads KAGVTQTPRYLIKTRGQQVTLSCSPISGHRSVSWYQQTPGQGLQFLFEYFSETQRNKGNFPGRFSGRQFSNSRSEMNVSTLELGDSALYLCASSLGQGATNEKLFFGSGTQLSVL.

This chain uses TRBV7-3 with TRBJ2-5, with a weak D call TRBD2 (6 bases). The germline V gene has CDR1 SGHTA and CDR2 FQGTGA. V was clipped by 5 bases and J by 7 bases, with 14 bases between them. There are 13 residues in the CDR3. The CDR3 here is CASSNSKGGTQYF. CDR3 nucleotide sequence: TGTGCCAGCAGCAACTCAAAGGGAGGGACCCAGTACTTC.

The CDR3: CASSPGPSNTEAFF. The CDR3 DNA follows: TGCGCCAGCAGCCCGGGACCGAGTAACACTGAAGCTTTCTTT. The chain is built from TRBV5-1 and TRBJ1-1, with a tentative D call TRBD1 (5 bases). V shed 4 bases and J shed 2 bases, with 12 bases lying between them. Germline V gene data show CDR1 as SGHRS and CDR2 as YFSETQ. The length of the CDR3 is 14 residues.

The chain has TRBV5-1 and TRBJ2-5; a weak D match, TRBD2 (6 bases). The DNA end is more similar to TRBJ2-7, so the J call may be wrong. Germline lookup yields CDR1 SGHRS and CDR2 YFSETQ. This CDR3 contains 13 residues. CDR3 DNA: TGCGCCAGCCGCCGGCCGGGAGCCTACGAGCAGTACTTC. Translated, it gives CASRRPGAYEQYF.

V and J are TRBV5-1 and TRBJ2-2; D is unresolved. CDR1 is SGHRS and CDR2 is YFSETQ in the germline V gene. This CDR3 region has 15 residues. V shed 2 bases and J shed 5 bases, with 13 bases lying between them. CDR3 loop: CASSFHPGRTGELFF. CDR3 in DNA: TGCGCCAGCAGCTTCCACCCCGGAAGAACCGGGGAGCTGTTTTTT.

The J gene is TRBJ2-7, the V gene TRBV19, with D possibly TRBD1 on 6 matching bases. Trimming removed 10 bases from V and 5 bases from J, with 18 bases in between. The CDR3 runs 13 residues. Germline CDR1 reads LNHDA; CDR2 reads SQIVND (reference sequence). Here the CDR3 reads CATRAGQIHEQYF. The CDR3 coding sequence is TGTGCCACCCGAGCCGGACAGATTCACGAGCAGTACTTC.

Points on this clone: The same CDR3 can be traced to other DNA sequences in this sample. Written as DNA, the CDR3 is TGTGCCAGCAGTGACGGACTGAACACTGAAGCTTTCTTT. As protein: CASSDGLNTEAFF. This rearrangement joins TRBV2 to TRBJ1-1; D ambiguous. The germline V gene has CDR1 SNHLY and CDR2 FYNNEI. Trimming removed 3 bases at V and 0 bases at J, with 5 bases between. There are 13 residues in the CDR3.

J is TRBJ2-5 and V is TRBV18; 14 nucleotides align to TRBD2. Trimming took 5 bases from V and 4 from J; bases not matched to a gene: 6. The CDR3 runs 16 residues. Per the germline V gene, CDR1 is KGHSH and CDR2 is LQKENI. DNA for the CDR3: TGTGCCAGCTCAACCACGACTAGCGGGAGGGTAGAGACCCAGTACTTC. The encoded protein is CASSTTTSGRVETQYF.

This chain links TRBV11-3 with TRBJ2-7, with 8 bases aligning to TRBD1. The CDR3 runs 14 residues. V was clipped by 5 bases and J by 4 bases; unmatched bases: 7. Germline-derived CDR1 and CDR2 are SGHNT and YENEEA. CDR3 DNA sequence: TGTGCCAGCAGCACCGGGACAGGCCCATACGAGCAGTACTTC. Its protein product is CASSTGTGPYEQYF.

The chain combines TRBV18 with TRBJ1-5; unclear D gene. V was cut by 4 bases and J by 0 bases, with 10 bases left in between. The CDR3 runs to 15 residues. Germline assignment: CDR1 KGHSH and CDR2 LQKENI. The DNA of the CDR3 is TGTGCCAGCTCACAGGGCGGTTATAGCAATCAGCCCCAGCATTTT. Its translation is CASSQGGYSNQPQHF. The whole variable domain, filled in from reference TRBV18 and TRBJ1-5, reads NAGVMQNPRHLVRRRGQEARLRCSPMKGHSHVYWYRQLPEEGLKFMVYLQKENIIDESGMPKERFSAEFPKEGPSILRIQQVVRGDSAAYFCASSQGGYSNQPQHFGDGTRLSIL.

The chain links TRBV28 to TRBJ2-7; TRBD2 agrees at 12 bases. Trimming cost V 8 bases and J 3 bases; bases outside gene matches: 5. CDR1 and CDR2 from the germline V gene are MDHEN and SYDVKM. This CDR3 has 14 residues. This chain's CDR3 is CASDTTSGSYEQYF. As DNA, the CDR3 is TGTGCCAGCGACACGACTAGCGGGAGCTACGAGCAGTACTTC.

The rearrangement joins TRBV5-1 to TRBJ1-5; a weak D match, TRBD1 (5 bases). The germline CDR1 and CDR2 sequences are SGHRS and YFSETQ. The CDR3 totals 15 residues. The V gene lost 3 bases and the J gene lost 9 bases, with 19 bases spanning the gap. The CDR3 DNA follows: TGCGCCAGCAGCTCCGACGGACGGGGCAATGGGCCCCAGCATTTT. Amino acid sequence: CASSSDGRGNGPQHF.

The CDR3 reads CASSQAPPGQKIYSNQPQHF. CDR3 bases: TGTGCCAGCAGCCAAGCACCTCCGGGACAGAAGATCTATAGCAATCAGCCCCAGCATTTT. This chain joins TRBV2 and TRBJ1-5; 7 bases are a match to TRBD1. The CDR3 runs to 20 residues. In germline, CDR1 is SNHLY, CDR2 FYNNEI. Trimming took 6 bases from V and 0 from J; bases not matched to a gene: 20.

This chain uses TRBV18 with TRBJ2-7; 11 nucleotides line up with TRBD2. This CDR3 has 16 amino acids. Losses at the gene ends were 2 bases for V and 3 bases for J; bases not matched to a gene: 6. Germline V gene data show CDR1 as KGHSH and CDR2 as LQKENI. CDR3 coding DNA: TGTGCCAGCTCACCATCGGGGACTAGCGGTGGCTACGAGCAGTACTTC. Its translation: CASSPSGTSGGYEQYF.